Following are 27 T cell receptor beta chains from one sample sequenced in a study of blood T cell repertoires in COVID-19. Using immunoSEQ multiplex PCR, the repertoire was profiled, and TCRdb retains in-frame clones only, with some absent. Counted here are some 330,000 clones, about 90% occurring once; the ten biggest clones make up around 5%. Material for sequencing was PBMCs or T cells enriched from blood (not recorded which). These receptors originate from a man aged 30 to 45 who had recovered from COVID-19.

The chain joins TRBV4-1 to TRBJ2-2, with a possible D match to TRBD1 (6 bases). The ends were cut back, 8 bases at V and 2 bases at J, with 15 bases in the middle. CDR3 length: 15 amino acids. Germline CDR1 and CDR2: MGHRA and YSYEKL. The CDR3 spells CASSPGQINTGELFF. CDR3 DNA: TGCGCCAGCTCTCCGGGACAAATTAACACCGGGGAGCTGTTTTTT.

This chain joins TRBV6-6 and TRBJ1-2, with a possible D match to TRBD1 (5 bases). V was cut by 5 bases and J by 2 bases, with 18 bases left in between. The CDR3 extends over 16 amino acids. CDR1 MNHNY and CDR2 SVGAGI come from the germline V gene (reference sequence). CDR3 sequence (DNA): TGTGCCAGCAGTCACGGGGGTAAAGGGGTGAACTATGGCTACACCTTC. Its translation: CASSHGGKGVNYGYTF.

The V gene is TRBV5-1, the J gene TRBJ1-1, with D possibly TRBD1 on 6 matching bases. This CDR3 is 14 amino acids long. Trimming pared 3 bases from V and 4 bases from J, leaving 13 bases between. From germline, CDR1 is SGHRS and CDR2 YFSETQ. The CDR3 loop is CASSSQGRGTEAFF. The DNA for the CDR3 is TGCGCCAGCAGCTCACAGGGAAGGGGCACTGAAGCTTTCTTT.

The rearrangement joins TRBV7-9 to TRBJ2-3; TRBD1 matches at 8 bases. Germline V CDR1 and CDR2: SEHNR, FQNEAQ (reference sequence). V was pared by 1 base and J by 5 bases, with 2 bases of the junction left unmatched. The CDR3 extends over 14 amino acids. The CDR3 protein is CASSLGTGRDTQYF. CDR3 DNA: TGTGCCAGCAGCTTAGGGACAGGGAGAGATACGCAGTATTTT.

The V and J genes are TRBV5-1 and TRBJ1-2; maybe TRBD1 (5 bases). This CDR3 comprises 14 residues. With 4 bases removed from V and 4 bases from J, the gap between germline ends came to 14 bases. Germline CDR1 and CDR2: SGHRS and YFSETQ. CDR3 region: CASSRGGAPYGYTF. The CDR3 region has the DNA TGCGCCAGCAGCCGGGGAGGGGCGCCCTATGGCTACACCTTC.

As DNA, the CDR3 is TGCGCCAGCAGGGGAGAGACACGCACAGATACGCAGTATTTT. Amino acid sequence: CASRGETRTDTQYF. The V and J genes are TRBV10-2 and TRBJ2-3; D is possibly TRBD2 (5 bases). Trimming cost V 6 bases and J 1 base, with 11 bases left between them. The CDR3 runs 14 residues. Germline V CDR1 and CDR2: WSHSY, SAAADI.

This rearrangement joins TRBV28 to TRBJ1-1; TRBD1 aligns across 7 bases. The CDR3 loop spans 13 amino acids. The junction had 1 base not matched to a gene; V was cut back by 5 bases and J by 1 base. Per germline, CDR1 MDHEN and CDR2 SYDVKM. CDR3 nucleotides: TGTGCCAGCAGTAACAGGGGGAACACTGAAGCTTTCTTT. Its translation is CASSNRGNTEAFF.

The gene calls are TRBV10-3 and TRBJ2-3, with 8 bases fitting TRBD2. The ends lost 5 bases at V and 6 bases at J; junction bases unmatched: 7. This CDR3 comprises 14 residues. Germline V gene lookup returns CDR1 ENHRY and CDR2 SYGVKD. Here the CDR3 DNA reads TGTGCCATCAGTTCACTAGCGGCGACGGATACGCAGTATTTT. Translating gives CAISSLAATDTQYF.

The chain couples TRBV14 to TRBJ2-5, with D possibly being TRBD2 (6 bases). This CDR3 spans 13 amino acids. V gave up 1 base and J gave up 7 bases, with 10 bases separating them. Germline assignment: CDR1 SGHDN and CDR2 FVKESK. In DNA, the CDR3 is TGTGCCAGCAGCCAAGCGGGGGTTGGGACCCAGTACTTC. Residues: CASSQAGVGTQYF.

The V gene is TRBV27, the J gene TRBJ1-6, with 7 positions matching TRBD1. Germline V gene sequence: CDR1 MNHEY, CDR2 SMNVEV (reference sequence). CDR3 length: 16 amino acids. J lost 7 bases, V lost 4 bases, and 10 bases had no gene match. CDR3 DNA: TGTGCCAGCAGTTATTCGCCGACAGGGAGGAATTCACCCCTCCACTTT. It codes for CASSYSPTGRNSPLHF.

The chain links TRBV11-2 to TRBJ1-4; D may be TRBD1 (5 bases). This CDR3 spans 15 amino acids. Germline-derived CDR1 and CDR2 are SGHAT and FQNNGV. The V end was cut by 1 base, the J end by 0 bases, with 6 bases between. Here the CDR3 DNA reads TGTGCCAGCAGCTTAGGACAGTCAACTAATGAAAAACTGTTTTTT. This gives the protein CASSLGQSTNEKLFF. The full variable domain, in which reference TRBV11-2 and TRBJ1-4 provide the parts outside the CDR3, is EAGVAQSPRYKIIEKRQSVAFWCNPISGHATLYWYQQILGQGPKLLIQFQNNGVVDDSQLPKDRFSAERLKGVDSTLKIQPAKLEDSAVYLCASSLGQSTNEKLFFGSGTQLSVL.

V usage is TRBV7-3 and J usage is TRBJ2-3; 10 bases agree with TRBD2. Trimming at V came to 5 bases and at J to 2 bases, leaving 7 bases not matched to a gene. Per the germline V gene, CDR1 is SGHTA and CDR2 is FQGTGA. The CDR3 runs to 16 residues. CDR3: CASSTSGELTTDTQYF. DNA for the CDR3: TGTGCCAGCAGCACTAGCGGGGAACTAACCACAGATACGCAGTATTTT. The whole variable domain, filled in from reference TRBV7-3 and TRBJ2-3, reads GAGVSQTPSNKVTEKGKYVELRCDPISGHTALYWYRQSLGQGPEFLIYFQGTGAADDSGLPNDRFFAVRPEGSVSTLKIQRTERGDSAVYLCASSTSGELTTDTQYFGPGTRLTVL.

This chain connects TRBV27 to TRBJ1-6; possible D gene TRBD1, 5 bases. Germline assignment: CDR1 MNHEY and CDR2 SMNVEV (reference sequence). With 3 bases removed from V and 13 bases from J, the gap between germline ends came to 13 bases. The CDR3 loop spans 13 amino acids. In DNA, the CDR3 is TGTGCCAGCAGTTTCGGGTGGGGCTCGCCCCTCCACTTT. Amino acids: CASSFGWGSPLHF.

In this sample, this clone turned up once. The V call is TRBV3-1 (or the pseudogene TRBV3-2), the J call TRBJ2-2; 8 bases are a match to TRBD2. V was clipped by 2 bases and J by 6 bases; unmatched bases: 11. Germline V gene data show CDR1 as LGHDT and CDR2 as YNNKEL (reference sequence). The CDR3 length is 17 residues. In DNA, the CDR3 is TGTGCCAGCAGCCAAAATCCGGGAGGGCTAGTGGCCGGGGAGCTGTTTTTT. Protein: CASSQNPGGLVAGELFF.

V and J are TRBV18 and TRBJ2-7; D remains ambiguous. Germline V gene sequence: CDR1 KGHSH, CDR2 LQKENI. V dropped 0 bases and J dropped 0 bases, with 15 bases sitting between them. There are 17 residues in the CDR3. The chain's CDR3 is CASSPPNSGSSSYEQYF. CDR3 bases: TGTGCCAGCTCACCACCGAATTCCGGGTCAAGCTCCTACGAGCAGTACTTC.

This chain joins TRBV6-6 and TRBJ2-5, with a tentative D call TRBD2 (6 bases). Trimming shortened V by 1 base and J by 5 bases, and 11 bases separated the two germline ends. This CDR3 has 14 amino acids. The germline CDR1 and CDR2 sequences are MNHNY and SVGAGI (reference sequence). CDR3 region: CASSYWDSRETQYF. The CDR3 nucleotides are TGTGCCAGCAGTTACTGGGACTCCAGGGAGACCCAGTACTTC.

The J gene is TRBJ1-2, the V gene TRBV28; weak D call: TRBD1 (5 bases). In germline, CDR1 is MDHEN, CDR2 SYDVKM. This CDR3 has 13 amino acids. The V end lost 5 bases, the J end lost 5 bases, and 12 bases lay between the germline ends. CDR3 bases: TGTGCCAGCAGTACCGGACACGAGTATGGCTACACCTTC. As protein: CASSTGHEYGYTF.

In its sample, this clone was seen a few times. This chain links TRBV18 with TRBJ1-4; perhaps TRBD1 as D (5 bases). The CDR3 consists of 16 residues. V was clipped by 4 bases and J by 4 bases, with 16 bases between them. Germline CDR1 reads KGHSH; CDR2 reads LQKENI. The CDR3 nucleotides are TGTGCCAGCTCACTGACCCGGGGGGTCCATAATGAAAAACTGTTTTTT. Translating it yields CASSLTRGVHNEKLFF.

The genes are TRBV12-2 and TRBJ1-5. TRBV12-2 is annotated as a pseudogene. The CDR3 runs 14 residues. Here the CDR3 reads CASRCTGSPVLQHF. CDR3 sequence (DNA): TGTGCAAGTCGTTGTACGGGATCACCCGTGCTCCAGCATTTT.

The rearrangement uses TRBV7-9 and TRBJ2-2; a weak D match, TRBD1 (5 bases). Germline lookup yields CDR1 SEHNR and CDR2 FQNEAQ (reference sequence). CDR3 length: 13 residues. V lost 1 base and J 6 bases, leaving 6 bases between the germline ends. The CDR3 reads CASSLGTSGELFF. As DNA, the CDR3 is TGTGCCAGCAGCTTAGGGACATCCGGGGAGCTGTTTTTT.

The chain couples TRBV5-1 to TRBJ2-5, with 7 bases fitting TRBD2. The CDR3 is made up of 15 amino acids. Germline CDR1 is SGHRS and CDR2 is YFSETQ. J was trimmed by 1 base and V by 0 bases; bases with no gene match: 3. CDR3 protein: CASSLGGGIQETQYF. The CDR3 region has the DNA TGCGCCAGCAGCTTGGGGGGAGGGATCCAAGAGACCCAGTACTTC.

This clone was seen only once. The chain couples TRBV5-1 to TRBJ2-3; 8 nucleotides line up with TRBD1. V lost 4 bases to trimming and J lost 2 bases; unmatched junction nucleotides: 3. CDR3 size: 14 residues. Germline-derived CDR1 and CDR2 are SGHRS and YFSETQ. The CDR3 nucleotides read TGCGCCAGCAGCCCGGACAGGGTCACAGATACGCAGTATTTT. It is translated as CASSPDRVTDTQYF. Variable domain in full (rest from reference TRBV5-1 and TRBJ2-3): KAGVTQTPRYLIKTRGQQVTLSCSPISGHRSVSWYQQTPGQGLQFLFEYFSETQRNKGNFPGRFSGRQFSNSRSEMNVSTLELGDSALYLCASSPDRVTDTQYFGPGTRLTVL.

The rearrangement uses TRBV2 and TRBJ1-2; D is undetermined. The CDR3 is made up of 16 amino acids. In germline, CDR1 is SNHLY, CDR2 FYNNEI. V lost 4 bases to trimming and J lost 4 bases, with 19 bases between them. The CDR3 region has the DNA TGTGCCAGCAGTGCTCTTAAGTCGGGTGGAGCCTATGGCTACACCTTC. Protein: CASSALKSGGAYGYTF.

V is TRBV2 and J is TRBJ2-5, with 11 bases matching TRBD2. The CDR3 has 16 residues. Germline assignment: CDR1 SNHLY and CDR2 FYNNEI. V lost 4 bases, J lost 4 bases, and 8 bases stayed unmatched. In nucleotides, the CDR3 is TGTGCCAGCAGTGGCCATACTAGCGGGGGAAGAGAGACCCAGTACTTC. Translating gives CASSGHTSGGRETQYF.

V is TRBV5-1 and J is TRBJ2-7; 9 positions agree with TRBD1. CDR3 size: 13 residues. Looked up from germline, CDR1 is SGHRS and CDR2 is YFSETQ. The V segment lost 6 bases and the J segment 2 bases; nucleotides outside the gene matches: 3. CDR3 amino acids: CASTGQGPYEQYF. DNA of the CDR3: TGCGCCAGCACCGGACAGGGGCCCTACGAGCAGTACTTC.

The chain carries TRBV2 and TRBJ2-2; D may be TRBD2 (5 bases). The ends were cut back, 6 bases at V and 1 base at J, with 18 bases in the middle. The CDR3 contains 17 residues. Germline V gives CDR1 SNHLY, CDR2 FYNNEI. The CDR3 region has the DNA TGTGCCAGCAGCGAGAGGGTGTACAAGGGGAACACCGGGGAGCTGTTTTTT. It codes for CASSERVYKGNTGELFF. Together with reference TRBV2 and TRBJ2-2, the CDR3 gives the full variable domain: EPEVTQTPSHQVTQMGQEVILRCVPISNHLYFYWYRQILGQKVEFLVSFYNNEISEKSEIFDDQFSVERPDGSNFTLKIRSTKLEDSAMYFCASSERVYKGNTGELFFGEGSRLTVL.

The chain uses TRBV28 and TRBJ2-7, with TRBD2 matching 10 bases. Germline V gene sequence: CDR1 MDHEN, CDR2 SYDVKM. V lost 10 bases, J lost 6 bases, and 9 bases stayed unmatched. This CDR3 is built from 13 residues. CDR3 coding DNA: TGTGCCATCGAGCGGGGGGGCCTTAGCGAGCAGTACTTC. Its translation: CAIERGGLSEQYF.